The 13 T cell receptor delta chains reported below all come from one sample, sequenced in a study of gamma-delta T cells after stem cell transplantation (dated by TCRdb to about 2016). The library was generated by RT-PCR. The sequencing machine was an Illumina MiSeq. After TCRdb called clones again from the public reads with CATT, rows with identical DNA were merged. The sample yields over 2,000 delta-chain clones; approximately 22% were counted once. The ten biggest clones cover 8.6% of the sample. Sequenced input: gamma-delta T cells. The receptors originated from a human donor. It is not recorded whose cells these are; they may come from a transplant donor.

This clone has just a few counts. A much larger clone sits a single nucleotide away, making a read error possible. Other DNA sequences within the sample encode an identical CDR3. V gene TRDV2 combines with J gene TRDJ1; TRDD3 aligns across 13 bases. CDR3 length: 20 residues. CDR1 and CDR2 from the germline V gene are GEAIGNYY and EKD. In nucleotides, the CDR3 is TGTGCCTGTGACACCGTGCCGTACTGGGGGATACGTCGGTACACCGATAAGCTCATCTTT. This gives the protein CACDTVPYWGIRRYTDKLIF.

This clone was detected only a few times. The rearrangement links TRDV1 to TRDJ1; 13 bases line up with TRDD3. Germline V CDR1 and CDR2: TSWWSYY, QGS. V was pared by 2 bases and J by 0 bases, with 21 bases of the junction left unmatched. The CDR3 is 23 residues long. The CDR3 spells CALGESHFLLGVLGDTYTDKLIF. The DNA of the CDR3 is TGTGCTCTTGGGGAATCACACTTCCTCCTAGGAGTACTGGGGGATACGTACACCGATAAACTCATCTTT.

In its sample, this clone was seen a few times. The chain links TRDV1 to TRDJ3, with 7 bases aligning to TRDD3. V lost 0 bases, J lost 0 bases, and 23 bases stayed unmatched. Germline CDR1 is TSWWSYY and CDR2 is QGS. The CDR3 sequence is 25 residues long. CDR3 region: CALGELPDDPGGVVVGSWDTRQMFF. CDR3 DNA sequence: TGTGCTCTTGGGGAACTCCCCGACGATCCTGGGGGGGTCGTAGTAGGCTCCTGGGACACCCGACAGATGTTTTTC.

The chain recombines TRDV1 with TRDJ1, with a tentative D call TRDD3 (6 bases). No J gene was available from TCRdb, and it was assigned here by a germline match of the DNA. The CDR3 is 20 amino acids. The germline V and J ends were trimmed by 3 bases and 3 bases, with 29 bases remaining between them. CDR1 and CDR2 from the germline V gene are TSWWSYY and QGS. CDR3 coding DNA: TGTGCTCTTGGGGAGACGGATACATGCCTAGAGCGGGGGGTAGCCGATAAACTCATCTTT. This encodes CALGETDTCLERGVADKLIF.

This clone was seen more than once but under ten times. The sample contains more than one DNA sequence encoding this CDR3. The CDR3 spells CALGECGPPEKLALTAQLFF. CDR3 nucleotide sequence: TGTGCTCTTGGGGAATGTGGTCCCCCTGAAAAATTAGCGTTGACAGCACAACTCTTCTTT. This chain links TRDV1 with TRDJ2; D is unresolved. Germline V gene data show CDR1 as TSWWSYY and CDR2 as QGS. V lost 2 bases to trimming and J lost 2 bases, with 24 bases between them. The CDR3 sequence is 20 residues long.

As concerns this clone: One end of the junction fails to match germline, which may point to a read error. The gene calls are TRDV1 and TRDJ1; TRDD3 matches 12 bases. TCRdb supplies no J gene; here it was assigned by aligning the nucleotide sequence to germline. Germline-derived CDR1 and CDR2 are TSWWSYY and QGS. The CDR3 is 22 amino acids. The CDR3: CAIGETEEGGYWGIPYTDKLIF. CDR3 in DNA: TGTGCTATTGGGGAAACCGAGGAGGGGGGATACTGGGGGATACCGTACACCGATAAACTCATCTTT.

In its sample, this clone is medium-sized (0.01 to 0.1%). Different DNA sequences within this sample yield the same CDR3. The CDR3 nucleotides are TGTGCCTGTGACACGGGGGGCAGGGGATCCCCTGAAACCCACACCGATAAACTCATCTTT. It codes for CACDTGGRGSPETHTDKLIF. The chain carries TRDV2 and TRDJ1; possible D gene TRDD3, 6 bases. V was pared by 1 base and J by 0 bases, with 26 bases between. The length of the CDR3 is 20 residues. Germline V lookup: CDR1 GEAIGNYY, CDR2 EKD.

The rearrangement uses TRDV1 and TRDJ1; the D is unclear. Trimming stripped 1 base from V and 4 bases from J, with 7 bases between. The CDR3 spans 13 residues. Germline assignment: CDR1 TSWWSYY and CDR2 QGS. The CDR3 nucleotides are TGTGCTCTTGGGGAACAACCTATCGATAAACTCATCTTT. It specifies CALGEQPIDKLIF.

By its share, this clone is large. The genes are TRDV2 and TRDJ2, with D perhaps matching TRDD3 (5 bases). The CDR3 extends over 18 amino acids. V was clipped by 0 bases and J by 4 bases, with 20 bases between them. CDR1 is GEAIGNYY, CDR2 EKD, per germline. CDR3 nucleotides: TGTGCCTGTGACACCAGGCGGAGGACGCGGTGGGGGACAGCACAACTCTTCTTT. This codes for CACDTRRRTRWGTAQLFF.

This clone was recorded a few times. The rearrangement joins TRDV1 to TRDJ3; the D gene is possibly TRDD2 (6 bases). Germline V gene data show CDR1 as TSWWSYY and CDR2 as QGS. The V end lost 4 bases, the J end lost 2 bases, and 18 bases lay between the germline ends. CDR3 length: 19 residues. The CDR3 is CALGARGLPSTWDTRQMFF. In DNA, the CDR3 is TGTGCTCTTGGGGCTCGAGGCCTTCCCAGCACCTGGGACACCCGACAGATGTTTTTC.

In its sample, this clone was seen a few times. At one end the junction does not follow the germline gene, possibly because of a read error. The chain is built from TRDV3 and TRDJ1; possibly TRDD2 for D (6 bases). In germline, CDR1 is TVYSNPD, CDR2 GDNSRS (reference sequence). There are 15 residues in the CDR3. The CDR3 nucleotides are TGTGCCTTTGGGGCCTTCCGCTTGACCACCGGTAAACTCATCTTT. Its translation: CAFGAFRLTTGKLIF.

The V and J genes are TRDV3 and TRDJ1, with 10 bases lining up with TRDD3. Germline V gives CDR1 TVYSNPD, CDR2 GDNSRS (reference sequence). The junction had 44 bases not matched to a gene; V was cut back by 2 bases and J by 2 bases. The CDR3 extends over 27 amino acids. The CDR3 DNA is TGTGCCTTTTTGGCACACGGTCTTCCCCAGACCCGGGGGGGATACGCGTATCCCGGTCCCGCTACCGATAAACTCATCTTT. It translates to CAFLAHGLPQTRGGYAYPGPATDKLIF.

V and J are TRDV1 and TRDJ1; D perhaps matches TRDD2 (5 bases). The J gene, not given by TCRdb, was assigned here from a germline match of the nucleotide sequence. The germline gives CDR1 TSWWSYY, CDR2 QGS. The CDR3 contains 20 residues. V lost 0 bases to trimming and J lost 0 bases, with 23 bases between them. As DNA, the CDR3 is TGTGCTCTTGGGGAACTCGGTACCGCTTCCGGCGGGCCCAACACCGATAAACTCATCTTT. This translates into CALGELGTASGGPNTDKLIF.